This TCR beta chain is drawn from a study of T cell repertoires in cytomegalovirus infection. Study at large: Signatures in public TCR beta sequences pointed to both CMV infection and matching HLA type.

With respect to this clonotype: The antigen remains undetermined.

V was pared by 4 bases and J by 6 bases, with 14 bases between. Germline-derived CDR1 and CDR2 are SGHNT and YYREEE (reference sequence). The length of the CDR3 is 14 residues. Whole-study findings and limits: CMV-specific TCR beta clonotypes restricted by HLA-C dominated the ex vivo response. Adding up the frequency of public TCR beta families identified people who carried CMV plus the relevant HLA.

TCRdb ran MiXCR on the reads and lists one entry per CDR3 protein. Altogether hundreds of thousands of distinct CDR3 sequences are present, 35% being singletons, with the ten largest covering about 2.8%. The clonotype comes from a human donor in good health (CMV status not recorded). Some clones in this sample may be carry-over from other donors' samples. This chain links TRBV5-4 with TRBJ2-1; D may be TRBD1 (5 bases). The specimen sequenced was PBMCs. The CDR3 is CASSPKGRVNEQFF. DNA of the CDR3: TGTGCCAGCAGCCCCAAGGGCAGGGTCAATGAGCAGTTCTTC.